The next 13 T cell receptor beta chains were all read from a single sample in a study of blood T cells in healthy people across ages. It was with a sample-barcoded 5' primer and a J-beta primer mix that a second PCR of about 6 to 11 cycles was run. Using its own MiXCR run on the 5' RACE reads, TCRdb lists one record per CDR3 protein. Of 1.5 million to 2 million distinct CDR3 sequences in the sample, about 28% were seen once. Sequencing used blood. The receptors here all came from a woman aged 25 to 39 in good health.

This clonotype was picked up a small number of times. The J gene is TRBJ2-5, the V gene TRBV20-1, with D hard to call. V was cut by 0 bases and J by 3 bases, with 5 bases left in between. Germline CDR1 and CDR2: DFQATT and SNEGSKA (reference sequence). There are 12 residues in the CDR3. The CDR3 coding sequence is TGCAGTGCTAGAGATTTTAAAGAGACCCAGTACTTC. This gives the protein CSARDFKETQYF.

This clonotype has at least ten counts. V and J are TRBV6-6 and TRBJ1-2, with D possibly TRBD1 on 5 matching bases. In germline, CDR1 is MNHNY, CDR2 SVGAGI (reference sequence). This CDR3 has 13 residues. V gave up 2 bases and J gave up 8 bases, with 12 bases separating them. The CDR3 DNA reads TGTGCCAGCAGTTACCCGCGGGGGGAAGGCTACACCTTC. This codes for CASSYPRGEGYTF.

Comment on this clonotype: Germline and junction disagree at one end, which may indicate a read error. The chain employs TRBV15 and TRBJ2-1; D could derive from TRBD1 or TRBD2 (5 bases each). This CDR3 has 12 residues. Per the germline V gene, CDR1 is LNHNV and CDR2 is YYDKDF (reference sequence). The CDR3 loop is CATRRGVNEQFF. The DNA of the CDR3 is TGTGCCACCAGGAGAGGGGTCAATGAGCAGTTCTTC.

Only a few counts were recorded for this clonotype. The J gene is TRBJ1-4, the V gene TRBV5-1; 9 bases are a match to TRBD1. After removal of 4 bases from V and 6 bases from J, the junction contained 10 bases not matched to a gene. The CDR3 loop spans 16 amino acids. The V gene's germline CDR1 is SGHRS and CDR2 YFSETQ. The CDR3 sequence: CASSRRTGGLDEKLFF. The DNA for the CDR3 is TGCGCCAGCAGCCGTCGTACAGGGGGCCTGGATGAAAAACTGTTTTTT.

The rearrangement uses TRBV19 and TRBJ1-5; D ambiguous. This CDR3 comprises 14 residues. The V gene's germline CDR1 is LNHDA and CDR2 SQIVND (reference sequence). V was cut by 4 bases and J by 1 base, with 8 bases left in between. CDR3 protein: CASSTTRSNQPQHF. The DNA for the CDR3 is TGTGCCAGTAGTACGACTAGGAGCAATCAGCCCCAGCATTTT.

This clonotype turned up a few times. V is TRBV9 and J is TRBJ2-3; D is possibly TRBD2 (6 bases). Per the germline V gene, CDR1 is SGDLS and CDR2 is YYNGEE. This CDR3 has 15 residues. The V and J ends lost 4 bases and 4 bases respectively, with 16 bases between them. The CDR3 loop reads CASSPTAGSADTQYF. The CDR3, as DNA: TGTGCCAGCAGCCCGACCGCGGGAAGCGCAGATACGCAGTATTTT.

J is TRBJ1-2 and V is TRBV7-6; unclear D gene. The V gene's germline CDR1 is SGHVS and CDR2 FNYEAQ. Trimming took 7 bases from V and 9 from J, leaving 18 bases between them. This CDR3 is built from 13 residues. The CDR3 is CASTDGPTSSYTF. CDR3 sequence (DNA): TGTGCCAGCACCGACGGCCCGACATCGAGCTACACCTTC.

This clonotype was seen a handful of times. CDR3 nucleotide sequence: TGTGCCAGCAGCTTGGTACGGCGGAGCTCTGGGGCCAACGTCCTGACTTTC. It yields the protein CASSLVRRSSGANVLTF. V and J are TRBV5-6 and TRBJ2-6; D is undetermined. Trimming took 0 bases from V and 0 from J, leaving 10 bases between them. Germline V gene lookup returns CDR1 SGHDT and CDR2 YYEEEE. The CDR3 sequence is 17 residues long.

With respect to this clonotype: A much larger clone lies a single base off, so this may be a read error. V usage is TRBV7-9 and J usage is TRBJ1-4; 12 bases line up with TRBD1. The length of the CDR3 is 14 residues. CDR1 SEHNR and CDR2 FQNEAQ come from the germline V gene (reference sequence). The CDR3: CASGLGTGGEKLFF. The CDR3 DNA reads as TGTGCCAGCGGCTTGGGGACAGGGGGCGAAAAACTGTTTTTT.

CDR3 sequence reads: CASSPRRACTYEQYF. The CDR3 DNA reads TGCGCCAGCAGCCCCAGACGGGCTTGCACTTACGAGCAGTACTTC. The genes are TRBV4-3 and TRBJ2-5; no clear D. The end of the DNA is better explained by TRBJ2-7, so the J call may be wrong. Germline CDR1 and CDR2: LGHNA and YSLEER. This CDR3 spans 15 amino acids.

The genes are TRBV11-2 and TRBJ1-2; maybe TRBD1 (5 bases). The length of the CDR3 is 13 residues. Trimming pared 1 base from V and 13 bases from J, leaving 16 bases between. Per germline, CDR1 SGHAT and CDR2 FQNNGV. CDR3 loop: CASSLVAGGKRTF. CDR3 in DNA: TGTGCCAGCAGCTTAGTGGCGGGGGGTAAACGCACCTTC.

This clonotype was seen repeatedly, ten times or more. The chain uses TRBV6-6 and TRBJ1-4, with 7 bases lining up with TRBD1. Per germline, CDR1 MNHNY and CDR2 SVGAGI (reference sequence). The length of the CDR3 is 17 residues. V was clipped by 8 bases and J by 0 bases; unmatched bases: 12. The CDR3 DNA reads TGTGCCAGCTGCCCGGGACAGAGCCTTGCAACTAATGAAAAACTGTTTTTT. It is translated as CASCPGQSLATNEKLFF.

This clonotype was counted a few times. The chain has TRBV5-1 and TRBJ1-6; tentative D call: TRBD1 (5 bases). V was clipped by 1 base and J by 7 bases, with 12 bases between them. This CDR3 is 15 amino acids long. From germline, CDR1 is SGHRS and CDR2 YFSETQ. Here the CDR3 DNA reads TGCGCCAGCAGCTTGATCCAGGGCGACAATTCACCCCTCCACTTT. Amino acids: CASSLIQGDNSPLHF.